Presented here are 4 T cell receptor beta chains from one specimen sequenced in a study of shared clonotypes between healthy human individuals. The assay was immunoSEQ multiplex PCR, and TCRdb's table has in-frame clones only and misses some. This repertoire shows more than 900,000 clones, around 78% found once; its top ten account for roughly 0.57%. Sequencing used memory CD4+ T cells from PBMCs. Subset described: CD45RA-negative fraction. The receptor source for this set is a man younger than 35 in good health. Some clones in this sample may be carry-over from other donors' samples.

The chain links TRBV2 to TRBJ1-6; the D is unclear. This CDR3 has 14 amino acids. V was cut by 6 bases and J by 7 bases, with 13 bases left in between. CDR1 and CDR2 from the germline V gene are SNHLY and FYNNEI. DNA of the CDR3: TGTGCCAGCAGCGGCTACAGTGGGAATTCACCCCTCCACTTT. It specifies CASSGYSGNSPLHF.

This clone was detected only once. The chain joins TRBV5-6 to TRBJ1-1; TRBD1 agrees at 9 bases. Trimming at V came to 2 bases and at J to 6 bases, leaving 8 bases not matched to a gene. Germline-derived CDR1 and CDR2 are SGHDT and YYEEEE. The CDR3 covers 15 residues. CDR3 protein: CASSFLGQGKAEAFF. CDR3 nucleotide sequence: TGTGCCAGCAGCTTTCTTGGACAGGGGAAGGCTGAAGCTTTCTTT.

About this clone: The sample has other DNA sequences that encode this CDR3 too. CDR3 bases: TGTGCCAGCAGCTTGCACACTGAAGCTTTCTTT. Residues: CASSLHTEAFF. The chain links TRBV5-8 to TRBJ1-1; D uncertain. V shed 1 base and J shed 3 bases, with 1 base lying between them. This CDR3 is built from 11 residues. Germline values: CDR1 SGHTS, CDR2 YDEGEE.

This clone was counted a single time. The chain employs TRBV28 and TRBJ1-3, with D unclear. CDR1 and CDR2 (germline): MDHEN, SYDVKM. CDR3 length equals 12 residues. Trimming took 0 bases from V and 5 from J, leaving 2 bases between them. CDR3: CASSLWRNTIYF. The CDR3 DNA reads as TGTGCCAGCAGTTTATGGAGAAACACCATATATTTT.